One and the same sample provided the 9 T cell receptor beta chains below, sequenced in a study of T cell responses to AZD1222 COVID-19 vaccine. Profiled with immunoSEQ multiplex PCR; TCRdb holds only in-frame clones, not every one. Of 130,000 to 150,000 clones listed, around 89% were seen once; the top ten hold about 14%. Sequencing was performed on peripheral blood, taken on day 0 of AZD1222 vaccination. All receptors derive from an adult in good health.

The CDR3 DNA reads TGTGCCAGCGCTGTGGGGAGTACCCAAGAGACCCAGTACTTC. This encodes CASAVGSTQETQYF. V and J are TRBV2 and TRBJ2-5, with a tentative D call TRBD2 (5 bases). The CDR3 consists of 14 residues. Looked up from germline, CDR1 is SNHLY and CDR2 is FYNNEI. Trimming pared 8 bases from V and 1 base from J, leaving 14 bases between. The full variable domain, in which reference TRBV2 and TRBJ2-5 provide the parts outside the CDR3, is EPEVTQTPSHQVTQMGQEVILRCVPISNHLYFYWYRQILGQKVEFLVSFYNNEISEKSEIFDDQFSVERPDGSNFTLKIRSTKLEDSAMYFCASAVGSTQETQYFGPGTRLLVL.

J is TRBJ1-2 and V is TRBV6-5; 7 bases match TRBD1. The length of the CDR3 is 13 residues. V was pared by 5 bases and J by 5 bases, with 5 bases of the junction left unmatched. The germline CDR1 and CDR2 sequences are MNHEY and SVGAGI. The CDR3 reads CASSTGALYGYTF. The CDR3 coding sequence is TGTGCCAGCAGTACAGGGGCCTTATATGGCTACACCTTC.

This sequence joins TRBV5-4 and TRBJ2-5; 9 nucleotides match TRBD1. J was trimmed by 5 bases and V by 6 bases; bases with no gene match: 8. CDR1 and CDR2 from the germline V gene are SGHNT and YYREEE (reference sequence). The length of the CDR3 is 14 residues. Written as DNA, the CDR3 is TGTGCCAGCACCATACAGGGGGCGGGGGAGACCCAGTACTTC. Its translation: CASTIQGAGETQYF.

Remarks on this clone: Other DNA sequences in this specimen translate into the identical CDR3. This chain connects TRBV5-1 to TRBJ1-3, with D maybe TRBD1 (5 bases). Per the germline V gene, CDR1 is SGHRS and CDR2 is YFSETQ. CDR3 length equals 15 residues. The ends were cut back, 0 bases at V and 0 bases at J, with 7 bases in the middle. The CDR3 sequence: CASSLGDGSGNTIYF. CDR3 sequence (DNA): TGCGCCAGCAGCTTGGGGGACGGCTCTGGAAACACCATATATTTT.

The count of this clone is one. V is TRBV5-1 and J is TRBJ1-2; 8 nucleotides agree with TRBD1. V lost 4 bases to trimming and J lost 5 bases; unmatched junction nucleotides: 13. Germline values: CDR1 SGHRS, CDR2 YFSETQ. CDR3 length: 16 amino acids. The CDR3 loop is CASSPSPAGGRYGYTF. For the CDR3, the DNA is TGCGCCAGCAGCCCCTCCCCCGCAGGGGGCCGGTATGGCTACACCTTC.

The chain combines TRBV7-8 with TRBJ1-1; D gene uncertain. Germline V gene lookup returns CDR1 SGHVS and CDR2 FQNEAQ. The CDR3 is 12 residues long. The V end was cut by 5 bases, the J end by 1 base, with 5 bases between. CDR3 region: CASSPRNTEAFF. In DNA, the CDR3 is TGTGCCAGCAGCCCCCGGAACACTGAAGCTTTCTTT.

The V and J genes are TRBV3-1 (or the pseudogene TRBV3-2) and TRBJ1-2; D unresolved. The V end was cut by 1 base, the J end by 1 base, with 7 bases between. The germline gives CDR1 LGHDT, CDR2 YNNKEL (reference sequence). This CDR3 has 14 amino acids. The CDR3 nucleotides are TGTGCCAGCAGCCAAGGTAACCGTAACTATGGCTACACCTTC. Protein: CASSQGNRNYGYTF.

The chain recombines TRBV6-5 with TRBJ1-2; a weak D match, TRBD1 (5 bases). With 1 base removed from V and 2 bases from J, the gap between germline ends came to 11 bases. This CDR3 spans 15 amino acids. The germline V gene encodes CDR1 MNHEY and CDR2 SVGAGI. CDR3 protein: CASSYWGGVNYGYTF. Written as DNA, the CDR3 is TGTGCCAGCAGTTACTGGGGGGGGGTCAACTATGGCTACACCTTC.

In this sample, this clone turned up a few times. The chain recombines TRBV28 with TRBJ1-2; 8 bases align to TRBD1. The germline CDR1 and CDR2 sequences are MDHEN and SYDVKM. The CDR3 contains 13 residues. The J segment lost 4 bases and the V segment lost 7 bases, leaving 5 bases of the junction unmatched. CDR3 loop: CASTTGGFYGYTF. The DNA of the CDR3 is TGTGCCAGCACCACAGGGGGGTTCTATGGCTACACCTTC.